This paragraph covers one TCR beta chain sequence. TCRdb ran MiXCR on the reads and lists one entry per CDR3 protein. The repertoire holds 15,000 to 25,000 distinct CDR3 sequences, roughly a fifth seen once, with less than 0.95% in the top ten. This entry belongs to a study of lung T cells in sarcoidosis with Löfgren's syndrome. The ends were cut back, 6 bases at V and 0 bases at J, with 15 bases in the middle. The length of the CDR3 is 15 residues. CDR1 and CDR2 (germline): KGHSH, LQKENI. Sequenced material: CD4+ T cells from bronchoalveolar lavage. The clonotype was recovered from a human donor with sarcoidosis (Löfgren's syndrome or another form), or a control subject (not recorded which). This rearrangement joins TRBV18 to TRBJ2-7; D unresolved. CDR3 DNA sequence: TGTGCCAGCTCCATACAGAATCGTCACTCCTACGAGCAGTACTTC. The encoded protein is CASSIQNRHSYEQYF.